This TCR beta chain comes out of a study of blood T cell repertoires in COVID-19. The CDR3 is 18 residues long. Per the germline V gene, CDR1 is MDHEN and CDR2 is SYDVKM. With 1 base clipped from V and 1 base from J, the junction kept 8 bases outside the gene matches. In the source study's methods: Scientists estimated how many nucleated cells there were by amplifying reference gene primers. Produced via immunoSEQ multiplex PCR; TCRdb's table is partial and in-frame only. V and J calls plus clone size are reproduced from that table; the DNA served to infer D and trimming. This sample carries about 120,000 clones, more than 80% of them seen once, and the ten largest clones take more than 9%.

Specimen: peripheral blood. This clonotype originated in a human donor in a cohort sampled during active COVID-19. V and J are TRBV28 and TRBJ1-4; 8 bases fit TRBD1. The CDR3 reads CASSLYGRGRGTNEKLFF. For the CDR3, the DNA is TGTGCCAGCAGTTTATATGGCAGGGGGCGAGGAACTAATGAAAAACTGTTTTTT. Filled out from reference TRBV28 and TRBJ1-4, the complete variable domain reads DVKVTQSSRYLVKRTGEKVFLECVQDMDHENMFWYRQDPGLGLRLIYFSYDVKMKEKGDIPEGYSVSREKKERFSLILESASTNQTSMYLCASSLYGRGRGTNEKLFFGSGTQLSVL.